This T cell receptor beta chain comes out of a study of T-cell memory formation after mild COVID-19. Notes on the study in general: Mostly located in CM and EM were contracting CD4+ clones, with contracting CD8+ clones located in EMRA.

This CDR3 spans 13 amino acids. V shed 1 base and J shed 4 bases, with 8 bases lying between them. From germline, CDR1 is SGHRS and CDR2 YFSETQ. Constant-segment primers and 5'RACE yielded cDNA libraries for TCR alpha and TCR beta, each carrying sample barcodes and UMIs. TCRdb passed the 5' RACE reads through MiXCR, listing each CDR3 protein once. The table includes hundreds of thousands of distinct CDR3 sequences, 15% detected once. This clonotype was observed many times. Its antigen is undetermined. The chain employs TRBV5-1 and TRBJ2-5, with D possibly being TRBD1 (5 bases). The sequence was collected from a man aged 18 to 35 who had mild COVID-19 (a few samples of this study predate the infection). Cell type and time point are not known. Sequencing was done on a sample of PBMCs or a T cell subset sorted from them (not recorded which). The CDR3 is CASSLLGAETQYF. In nucleotides, the CDR3 is TGCGCCAGCAGCTTGTTAGGGGCAGAGACCCAGTACTTC.